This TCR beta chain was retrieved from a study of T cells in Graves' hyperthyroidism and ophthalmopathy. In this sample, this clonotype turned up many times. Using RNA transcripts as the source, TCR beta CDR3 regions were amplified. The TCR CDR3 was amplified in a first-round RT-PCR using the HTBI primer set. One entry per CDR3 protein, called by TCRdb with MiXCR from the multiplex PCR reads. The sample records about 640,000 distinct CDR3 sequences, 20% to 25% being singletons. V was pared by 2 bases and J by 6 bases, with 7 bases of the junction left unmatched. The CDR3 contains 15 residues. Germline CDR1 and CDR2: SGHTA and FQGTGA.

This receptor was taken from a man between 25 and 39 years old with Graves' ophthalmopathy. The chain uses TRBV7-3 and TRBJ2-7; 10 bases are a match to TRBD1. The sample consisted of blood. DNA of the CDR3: TGTGCCAGCAGCTTAGCGGACAGGGGGATTGGCGAGCAGTACTTC. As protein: CASSLADRGIGEQYF.